Presented here are 21 T cell receptor beta chains from one specimen sequenced in a study of tumor-infiltrating lymphocytes in primary liver carcinoma (dated by TCRdb to 2016 to 2017). The run used an Illumina HiSeq 2500. A constant-region primer and ProtoScript II reverse transcriptase were used to reverse-transcribe TCRbeta-specific cDNA from roughly 0.55 ug total RNA. Three nested multiplex PCR rounds, following a slightly modified ARM-PCR procedure, were used to build the TCRbeta libraries. Each of the first two PCR rounds ran for about 9 cycles and used multiplex TRBV1-TRBV30 forward primers together with a Cbeta reverse primer. TCRdb reran the public reads through fastp at Q25 and MiXCR, keeping productive beta chains. Duplicate CDR3 protein sequences are folded into a single record with the most common DNA and genes. The sample records some 190,000 distinct CDR3 sequences, about 82% of which are singletons. The top ten clones comprise approximately 18% of the sample.

Without any cell sorting, total RNA and DNA were extracted together from 20-30 mg of bulk tissue using the AllPrep DNA/RNA mini kit. The sequencing input was tumor tissue from primary liver carcinoma. These receptors were obtained from a man aged 35 to 55 with primary liver carcinoma and hepatitis B virus infection.

About this clonotype itself: The junction shows a germline mismatch at one end, possibly a read error. The chain is built from TRBV11-2 and TRBJ1-2, with 8 bases matching TRBD1. This CDR3 contains 13 residues. Germline values: CDR1 SGHAT, CDR2 FQNNGV. CDR3 in DNA: TGTGTCAGCAGCTTTGACAGGGCAGGGGGCTACACTTTT. Its translation: CVSSFDRAGGYTF.

Comments on this clonotype: The CDR3 ends on some other residue instead of the conserved phenylalanine or tryptophan, so this is likely a read error. The chain combines TRBV6-1 with TRBJ2-2; D may be TRBD1 (5 bases). This CDR3 region has 16 residues. CDR1 and CDR2 (germline): MNHNS, SASEGT. For the CDR3, the DNA is TGTGCCAACAGTGAAGAAGGGGTTGTCGGGACCGGGGAGCTGTTTGTT. Protein: CANSEEGVVGTGELFV.

This clonotype has more than one count but fewer than ten. Given a much more abundant clone one base away, this may be a read error. The chain carries TRBV30 and TRBJ1-3; unclear D gene. The CDR3 covers 13 residues. Germline V lookup: CDR1 GTSNPN, CDR2 SVGIG (reference sequence). CDR3 sequence reads: CTWSVNGRNTIYF. The DNA for the CDR3 is TGTACCTGGAGTGTAAATGGCCGAAACACCATATATTTT. The variable domain in full, with the rest retrieved from reference TRBV30 and TRBJ1-3, is SQTIHQWPATLVQPVGSPLSLECTVEGTSNPNLYWYRQAAGRGLQLLFYSVGIGQISSEVPQNLSASRPQDRQFILSSKKLLLSDSGFYLCTWSVNGRNTIYFGEGSWLTVV.

This clonotype was detected a few times. Germline and junction disagree at one end, which may indicate a read error. The rearrangement joins TRBV5-6 to TRBJ1-1; the D is unclear. The CDR3 is 16 amino acids. CDR1 SGHDT and CDR2 YYEEEE come from the germline V gene. The DNA of the CDR3 is TGTGCTAGCAGCTTGGCTTCTAGGACGGTGAACACTGAAGCTTTCTTT. This encodes CASSLASRTVNTEAFF.

About this clonotype: Given the absence of the conserved phenylalanine or tryptophan at the CDR3 end, a read error is likely. The rearrangement links TRBV11-2 to TRBJ2-1; TRBD2 matches at 10 bases. This CDR3 is built from 16 residues. CDR1 and CDR2 from the germline V gene are SGHAT and FQNNGV. V shed 5 bases and J 0 bases; nucleotides not matched to a gene: 4. CDR3 nucleotide sequence: TGTGCCAGCAGCCGGACTAGCGGTAGCTCCTACAATGAGCAGTTCCTC. Its translation: CASSRTSGSSYNEQFL.

This clonotype was observed a single time. A junction end diverges from the germline sequence, so it may reflect a read error. J is TRBJ2-3 and V is TRBV4-3; D remains ambiguous. The CDR3 runs 14 residues. The germline gives CDR1 LGHNA, CDR2 YSLEER. CDR3 nucleotide sequence: TGCACCAGCAGCCGACGGGCTTTCACAGATACGCAATATTTT. Its protein product is CTSSRRAFTDTQYF.

With regard to this clonotype: Compared with germline, one end of the junction differs, possibly owing to a read error. The genes are TRBV4-3 and TRBJ2-2, with D unclear. Germline V gene sequence: CDR1 LGHNA, CDR2 YSLEER. The CDR3 has 17 amino acids. CDR3 sequence (DNA): TGCGTCAGCAGCCACCAACCATATGGGGATGAGCCCAGGGAGCTGTTTTTT. This codes for CVSSHQPYGDEPRELFF.

About this clonotype itself: Just one base apart from a much larger clone, this may be a read error. J is TRBJ2-1 and V is TRBV4-2; 15 nucleotides match TRBD2. CDR1 is LGHNA, CDR2 YNFKEQ, per germline. The CDR3 totals 19 residues. CDR3 loop: CASSEDIAGGLAGGSPQFF. In DNA, the CDR3 is TGTGCCAGCAGCGAAGATATAGCGGGTGGACTAGCGGGAGGGAGCCCGCAGTTCTTC.

This clonotype occurred a few times. This may stem from a read error, because a much larger clone lies one nucleotide away. The chain links TRBV6-1 to TRBJ2-2, with D uncertain. Trimming pared 3 bases from V and 6 bases from J, leaving 8 bases between. The germline CDR1 and CDR2 sequences are MNHNS and SASEGT. CDR3 size: 13 residues. The CDR3 loop is CASSDDWAGELFF. The CDR3 DNA reads as TGTGCCAGCAGTGATGACTGGGCCGGGGAGCTGTTTTTT.

For this clonotype: Since the CDR3 does not end with the conserved phenylalanine or tryptophan, this likely comes from a read error. This sequence joins TRBV12-5 and TRBJ2-1, with D maybe TRBD1 (6 bases). V gave up 8 bases and J gave up 9 bases, with 14 bases separating them. The CDR3 runs 12 residues. Germline lookup yields CDR1 LGHNT and CDR2 FRNRAP. CDR3 DNA: TGTGCTAGTAGTCTCCAAGGGGGTGAGCAGTTCTAC. Its translation: CASSLQGGEQFY.

Points on this clonotype: With a much larger clone just one base away, this may be a read error. The rearrangement uses TRBV28 and TRBJ2-5, with 7 bases identical to TRBD1. The germline gives CDR1 MDHEN, CDR2 SYDVKM. There are 13 residues in the CDR3. In nucleotides, the CDR3 is TGTGACAGCAGTGGACAGGTTTTGGAGACCCAGTACTTC. It is translated as CDSSGQVLETQYF.

About this clonotype itself: The conserved phenylalanine or tryptophan normally closing the CDR3 is absent here, so this likely arose from a read error. V usage is TRBV6-5 and J usage is TRBJ1-6; 7 bases line up with TRBD1. Germline-derived CDR1 and CDR2 are MNHEY and SVGAGI. The trim removed 2 bases at V and 16 bases at J, leaving 14 bases unmatched. The CDR3 sequence is 15 residues long. CDR3 in amino acids: CASSYTQGLESPLHI. The CDR3, as DNA: TGTGCCAGCAGTTACACACAGGGGCTGGAGTCGCCTCTCCACATT.

A few counts support this clonotype. Given a much more abundant clone one base away, this may be a read error. The chain is built from TRBV10-2 and TRBJ1-2, with 7 bases that match TRBD1. The CDR3 is 13 amino acids. CDR1 is WSHSY and CDR2 is SAAADI in the germline V gene. V dropped 10 bases and J dropped 3; count of bases not matched to a gene: 8. The CDR3 DNA reads TGCGCCAACAGCCGACAGGGCGACTATGGCTACACCTTC. It specifies CANSRQGDYGYTF.

For this clonotype: One end of the junction fails to match germline, which may point to a read error. The chain couples TRBV6-1 to TRBJ2-5; 7 positions match TRBD2. Per the germline V gene, CDR1 is MNHNS and CDR2 is SASEGT. The CDR3 has 13 residues. The CDR3 here is CATGLVDQETQYF. The CDR3, as DNA: TGCGCCACCGGACTAGTGGACCAAGAGACCCAGTACTTC.

A note on this clonotype: At one end the junction does not follow the germline gene, possibly because of a read error. The rearrangement joins TRBV4-1 to TRBJ2-3; D not resolved. The CDR3 covers 12 residues. Germline lookup yields CDR1 MGHRA and CDR2 YSYEKL. The CDR3 region has the DNA TGCGTCAGCAGCCACCACTCAGATACGCAGTATTTT. Amino acids: CVSSHHSDTQYF.

This chain connects TRBV28 to TRBJ2-7, with D possibly TRBD1 on 6 matching bases. The CDR3 length is 14 residues. With 5 bases removed from V and 0 bases from J, the gap between germline ends came to 11 bases. Germline V CDR1 and CDR2: MDHEN, SYDVKM. The CDR3 is CASSVDSHSYEQYF. The CDR3 bases are TGTGCCAGCAGTGTGGACAGTCACTCCTACGAGCAGTACTTC.

As for this clonotype: With a much larger clone just one base away, this may be a read error. The chain links TRBV5-1 to TRBJ2-1, with TRBD2 identical over 8 bases. The CDR3 runs 15 residues. The germline gives CDR1 SGHRS, CDR2 YFSETQ. The CDR3 sequence is CASSVSGVSYNVQFF. CDR3 sequence (DNA): TGCGCCAGCAGCGTTAGCGGGGTCTCCTACAATGTGCAGTTCTTC.

About this clonotype itself: A junction end diverges from the germline sequence, so it may reflect a read error. CDR3 DNA sequence: TGTGCCAGCAGTTCCCTGACAGTGGTTTCCGGGGAGCTGGTTTTT. Its translation is CASSSLTVVSGELVF. This rearrangement joins TRBV6-6 to TRBJ2-2; the D call may be TRBD1 or TRBD2 (5 bases each). The CDR3 contains 15 residues. Germline CDR1 MNHNY, CDR2 SVGAGI (reference sequence).

Regarding this clonotype: An end of the junction does not agree with germline; a read error may underlie this. The chain joins TRBV10-3 to TRBJ2-2, with a possible D match to TRBD1 (5 bases). The CDR3 totals 14 residues. Germline CDR1 is ENHRY and CDR2 is SYGVKD. As DNA, the CDR3 is TGTGCCAGTTTAGCAGCAGGGAACACCGCGGAGCTGTATTTT. Translation gives CASLAAGNTAELYF.

In regard to this clonotype: A junction boundary mismatches the germline segment, possibly from a read error. This chain uses TRBV11-2 with TRBJ2-4; no reliable D call. The length of the CDR3 is 15 residues. Germline V gene sequence: CDR1 SGHAT, CDR2 FQNNGV. CDR3 sequence reads: CASTISAVIKNIQYF. Written as DNA, the CDR3 is TGTGCCAGCACCATTTCGGCGGTAATCAAAAACATTCAGTATTTC.

Details on this clonotype: The germline gene is not matched at one end of the junction; a read error may be the cause. J is TRBJ2-3 and V is TRBV6-2 or TRBV6-3; perhaps TRBD2 as D (5 bases). This CDR3 contains 13 residues. CDR1 is MNHEY and CDR2 is SVGEGT in the germline V gene. In DNA form, the CDR3 reads TGTGCCAACAGTTCGGCATTAGCGAATACGCATTATTTT. Its translation: CANSSALANTHYF.